Below are 27 T cell receptor beta chains sequenced from a single sample in a study of cytomegalovirus exposure and HLA in healthy donors. A multiplex PCR was run with 60 Vbeta primers and 13 Jbeta primers. The data were produced by immunoSEQ multiplex PCR, yet TCRdb's version contains in-frame clones alone and is incomplete. This sample has about 130,000 clones, with roughly four fifths found just once. Input material: PBMCs. The receptors stem from a woman between 50 and 59 years old in good health and CMV-seropositive.

V gene TRBV5-6 combines with J gene TRBJ2-5; 7 bases fit TRBD1. Germline CDR1 and CDR2: SGHDT and YYEEEE. Trimming removed 0 bases from V and 1 base from J; junction bases left unmatched: 3. The CDR3 extends over 15 amino acids. CDR3 coding DNA: TGTGCCAGCAGCTTGGTGGGGGACAGCCAAGAGACCCAGTACTTC. This encodes CASSLVGDSQETQYF.

The rearrangement links TRBV5-4 to TRBJ1-2; D is possibly TRBD1 (5 bases). The V gene lost 7 bases and the J gene lost 10 bases, with 20 bases spanning the gap. From germline, CDR1 is SGHNT and CDR2 YYREEE (reference sequence). The CDR3 runs 13 residues. The CDR3 DNA reads TGTGCCAGCGTCCAGAGGGGAGGCAATGACTACACCTTC. Protein sequence: CASVQRGGNDYTF.

The rearrangement uses TRBV4-1 and TRBJ2-7; a possible D gene is TRBD2 (5 bases). Germline values: CDR1 MGHRA, CDR2 YSYEKL. There are 16 residues in the CDR3. The ends were cut back, 1 base at V and 0 bases at J, with 13 bases in the middle. The CDR3 is CASSQVLATSSYEQYF. The CDR3 DNA reads TGCGCCAGCAGCCAAGTGTTAGCGACGAGCTCCTACGAGCAGTACTTC.

In its sample, this clone was seen a few times. J is TRBJ1-3 and V is TRBV29-1; TRBD1 aligns across 8 bases. The CDR3 loop spans 14 amino acids. The ends lost 6 bases at V and 0 bases at J; junction bases unmatched: 4. Germline loops: CDR1 SQVTM, CDR2 ANQGSEA. CDR3 protein: CSVDRGLSGNTIYF. DNA for the CDR3: TGCAGCGTCGACAGGGGACTCTCTGGAAACACCATATATTTT.

The chain has TRBV4-1 and TRBJ2-3; TRBD2 aligns across 11 bases. The CDR3 has 20 amino acids. V lost 0 bases and J lost 3; bases outside the gene matches: 14. Germline V gene data show CDR1 as MGHRA and CDR2 as YSYEKL. The CDR3 sequence: CASSQEGLADWRQLTDTQYF. For the CDR3, the DNA is TGCGCCAGCAGCCAAGAGGGACTAGCGGATTGGAGGCAGCTTACAGATACGCAGTATTTT.

The chain employs TRBV18 and TRBJ2-3; 8 bases match TRBD2. Trimming removed 2 bases from V and 5 bases from J; junction bases left unmatched: 9. The CDR3 covers 16 residues. Per germline, CDR1 KGHSH and CDR2 LQKENI. This CDR3 is CASSPNGGASGDTQYF. DNA for the CDR3: TGTGCCAGCTCACCAAACGGGGGGGCCTCGGGAGATACGCAGTATTTT.

The rearrangement joins TRBV11-2 to TRBJ2-2; 9 bases agree with TRBD1. Germline V lookup: CDR1 SGHAT, CDR2 FQNNGV. The CDR3 is 16 amino acids. V shed 6 bases and J 7 bases; nucleotides not matched to a gene: 12. The CDR3 bases are TGTGCCAGCAGATCCTTGGGGACAGGGCGCAACGGGGAGCTGTTTTTT. Its protein is CASRSLGTGRNGELFF.

Concerning this clone itself: Distinct nucleotide sequences in the sample also encode this CDR3. The chain employs TRBV27 and TRBJ1-6, with 9 bases aligning to TRBD1. Per the germline V gene, CDR1 is MNHEY and CDR2 is SMNVEV (reference sequence). The CDR3 is 15 amino acids. With V trimmed by 1 base and J by 7 bases, 2 bases remained unmatched. The CDR3 coding sequence is TGTGCCAGCAGTTTATTCGGGACAGGGAATTCACCCCTCCACTTT. Translating it yields CASSLFGTGNSPLHF.

The chain is built from TRBV29-1 and TRBJ2-5; the D is unclear. The J call is doubtful: the DNA matches TRBJ2-7 better. Germline CDR1 is SQVTM and CDR2 is ANQGSEA. The CDR3 loop spans 11 amino acids. DNA of the CDR3: TGCAGCGTCACAGTTTCCTACGAGCAGTACTTC. Its translation is CSVTVSYEQYF.

This chain uses TRBV21-1 with TRBJ2-7; the D call in the table, TRBD1, was not verified against the DNA. TRBV21-1 is noted as a pseudogene. The length of the CDR3 is 17 residues. The DNA of the CDR3 is TGTGCCAGCAGCAACCCCCTGGGACAGGTGAGCTCCTACGAGCAGTACTTC. Translated: CASSNPLGQVSSYEQYF.

This clone was seen a few times. The rearrangement joins TRBV2 to TRBJ1-4; 12 nucleotides agree with TRBD1. The CDR3 has 18 amino acids. V gave up 6 bases and J gave up 0 bases; unmatched junction bases: 8. The germline V gene encodes CDR1 SNHLY and CDR2 FYNNEI. CDR3 nucleotide sequence: TGTGCCAGCAGGCTCCGGGACAGGGGGCTTGCAACTAATGAAAAACTGTTTTTT. Translation gives CASRLRDRGLATNEKLFF.

This chain links TRBV7-9 with TRBJ1-5; TRBD1 matches at 10 bases. V trimming: 5 bases; J trimming: 2 bases; junction bases outside the gene matches: 3. The CDR3 is made up of 15 amino acids. Looked up from germline, CDR1 is SEHNR and CDR2 is FQNEAQ (reference sequence). The CDR3 nucleotides read TGTGCCAGCAGCCGGACAGGGGGAGGCAATCAGCCCCAGCATTTT. Protein product: CASSRTGGGNQPQHF.

In this sample, this clone turned up a few times. This chain connects TRBV28 to TRBJ2-5; D is perhaps TRBD2 (6 bases). This CDR3 spans 15 amino acids. The germline V and J ends were trimmed by 4 bases and 9 bases, with 21 bases remaining between them. Germline CDR1 MDHEN, CDR2 SYDVKM. The CDR3 protein is CASSSFRDSEGAQYF. The CDR3 nucleotides are TGTGCCAGCAGTTCATTCCGGGACTCCGAAGGGGCCCAGTACTTC. The full variable domain, its missing parts supplied by reference TRBV28 and TRBJ2-5, is DVKVTQSSRYLVKRTGEKVFLECVQDMDHENMFWYRQDPGLGLRLIYFSYDVKMKEKGDIPEGYSVSREKKERFSLILESASTNQTSMYLCASSSFRDSEGAQYFGPGTRLLVL.

The chain is built from TRBV18 and TRBJ1-2, with D perhaps matching TRBD1 (5 bases). Germline V lookup: CDR1 KGHSH, CDR2 LQKENI. Trimming took 5 bases from V and 6 from J, leaving 22 bases between them. CDR3 length: 16 amino acids. DNA for the CDR3: TGTGCCAGCTCAGCCCCACCGGGACCCGGAGGGGATGGCTACACCTTC. As protein: CASSAPPGPGGDGYTF.

The rearrangement links TRBV18 to TRBJ2-1; 9 positions agree with TRBD1. The germline V gene encodes CDR1 KGHSH and CDR2 LQKENI. CDR3 length: 16 amino acids. V was pared by 4 bases and J by 6 bases, with 10 bases of the junction left unmatched. CDR3 bases: TGTGCCAGCTCACACCCAGGGGGACAGGGTCCCAATGAGCAGTTCTTC. Translation gives CASSHPGGQGPNEQFF.

The chain has TRBV5-6 and TRBJ1-3; 7 nucleotides line up with TRBD1. V lost 2 bases to trimming and J lost 6 bases; unmatched junction nucleotides: 2. The germline gives CDR1 SGHDT, CDR2 YYEEEE. This CDR3 contains 13 residues. CDR3 sequence (DNA): TGTGCCAGCAGCTTCGGGACAGAAAACACCATATATTTT. Amino acids: CASSFGTENTIYF.

This rearrangement joins TRBV5-6 to TRBJ2-7; TRBD1 matches at 7 bases. This CDR3 has 19 residues. CDR1 and CDR2 from the germline V gene are SGHDT and YYEEEE. With 4 bases clipped from V and 2 bases from J, the junction kept 21 bases outside the gene matches. In DNA form, the CDR3 reads TGTGCCAGCAGCCCGGGTCCGGGACAGACTGTAGATATTACCTACGAGCAGTACTTC. The encoded protein is CASSPGPGQTVDITYEQYF.

Notes on this clone: Other DNA sequences in this specimen translate into the identical CDR3. The chain links TRBV6-5 to TRBJ1-5; D not certain. The germline CDR1 and CDR2 sequences are MNHEY and SVGAGI. V lost 6 bases and J 5 bases, leaving 11 bases between the germline ends. This CDR3 spans 13 amino acids. CDR3 in DNA: TGTGCCAGCAGCCCACGGAGGTATCAGCCCCAGCATTTT. Amino acid sequence: CASSPRRYQPQHF.

To note about this clone: Germline is not matched at one junction end, which may reflect a read error. The chain has TRBV6-5 and TRBJ1-6; tentatively, D is TRBD1 (6 bases). CDR3 length equals 15 residues. CDR1 MNHEY and CDR2 SVGAGI come from the germline V gene. The chain's CDR3 is CTSSLQGPYNSPLHF. CDR3 sequence (DNA): TGTACCAGCAGTCTACAGGGTCCTTATAATTCACCCCTCCACTTT.

This sequence joins TRBV6-4 and TRBJ2-5; D possibly corresponds to TRBD1 (6 bases). Trimming took 4 bases from V and 5 from J, leaving 11 bases between them. The CDR3 sequence is 13 residues long. Germline loops: CDR1 MRHNA, CDR2 SNTAGT. This chain's CDR3 is CASSAQGIETQYF. In DNA, the CDR3 is TGTGCCAGCAGTGCCCAGGGGATCGAGACCCAGTACTTC.

This clone was picked up a small number of times. CDR3: CSVKSGVAYEQYF. The CDR3 bases are TGCAGCGTTAAATCAGGGGTAGCCTACGAGCAGTACTTC. V is TRBV29-1 and J is TRBJ2-7; D is perhaps TRBD1 (6 bases). Germline CDR1 is SQVTM and CDR2 is ANQGSEA. This CDR3 has 13 amino acids. Trimming removed 5 bases at V and 2 bases at J, with 13 bases between.

The rearrangement joins TRBV7-9 to TRBJ1-2; unclear D gene. This CDR3 has 17 amino acids. Germline lookup yields CDR1 SEHNR and CDR2 FQNEAQ (reference sequence). Trimming removed 5 bases from V and 1 base from J, with 20 bases in between. The CDR3 DNA sequence: TGTGCCAGCAGCCCAGGAGGCCTGGCGTCTCATAACTATGGCTACACCTTC. This gives the protein CASSPGGLASHNYGYTF. The full variable domain, in which reference TRBV7-9 and TRBJ1-2 provide the parts outside the CDR3, is DTGVSQNPRHKITKRGQNVTFRCDPISEHNRLYWYRQTLGQGPEFLTYFQNEAQLEKSRLLSDRFSAERPKGSFSTLEIQRTEQGDSAMYLCASSPGGLASHNYGYTFGSGTRLTVV.

The rearrangement joins TRBV7-2 to TRBJ2-1; D may be TRBD2 (7 bases). This CDR3 has 14 residues. Germline CDR1 reads SGHTA; CDR2 reads FQGNSA. The germline V and J ends were trimmed by 0 bases and 8 bases, with 11 bases remaining between them. The CDR3 reads CASSLAGGPYEQFF. The CDR3 bases are TGTGCCAGCAGCTTAGCGGGGGGGCCCTATGAGCAGTTCTTC.

This clone was seen just once. This chain links TRBV5-5 with TRBJ1-5; 7 bases map to TRBD1. V was pared by 8 bases and J by 5 bases, with 10 bases of the junction left unmatched. This CDR3 region has 14 residues. In germline, CDR1 is SGHKS, CDR2 YYEKEE (reference sequence). CDR3 in amino acids: CARRTGEGDQPQHF. The CDR3 DNA reads TGTGCCAGACGGACAGGAGAAGGGGATCAGCCCCAGCATTTT.

The V and J genes are TRBV29-1 and TRBJ1-4; TRBD1 agrees at 7 bases. Germline CDR1 is SQVTM and CDR2 is ANQGSEA. CDR3 length: 14 amino acids. The V gene end was trimmed by 4 bases and the J gene end by 6 bases; junction bases not matched to a gene: 8. This CDR3 reads CSVAAGGGDEKLFF. In DNA, the CDR3 is TGCAGCGTTGCAGCAGGGGGAGGTGATGAAAAACTGTTTTTT.

This chain uses TRBV10-3 with TRBJ1-3; D perhaps matches TRBD1 (6 bases). V was trimmed by 2 bases and J by 0 bases, leaving 8 bases between them. This CDR3 has 15 amino acids. Germline loops: CDR1 ENHRY, CDR2 SYGVKD. The CDR3 spells CAISEDRFSGNTIYF. CDR3 in DNA: TGTGCCATCAGTGAGGACAGGTTCTCTGGAAACACCATATATTTT.

The rearrangement links TRBV6-1 to TRBJ1-1; no clear D gene. V was cut by 3 bases and J by 1 base, with 9 bases left in between. CDR3 length: 14 residues. Per germline, CDR1 MNHNS and CDR2 SASEGT. The CDR3 DNA is TGTGCCAGCAGTGATCCCCCCAGGAACACTGAAGCTTTCTTT. Its translation: CASSDPPRNTEAFF.